This entry lists 24 T cell receptor beta chains sequenced from one sample in a study of blood T cell repertoires in COVID-19 (dated by TCRdb to the early 2020s). Library method: the immunoSEQ multiplex PCR assay. TCRdb retrieved this table from immuneACCESS and kept in-frame rearrangements only. Not all clones are present; in checked studies, unresolved V genes account for under half, and no reason is known for the remainder. This sample comprises a few hundred thousand clones, just under 85% of them detected only once. Around 4.2% of the sample belongs to the ten largest clones. What was sequenced was peripheral blood. The origin of the receptors is a woman aged 50 to 60 with active or convalescent COVID-19.

The rearrangement links TRBV3-1 (or the pseudogene TRBV3-2) to TRBJ2-5; D gene unclear. Trimming cost V 0 bases and J 7 bases, with 9 bases left between them. Germline CDR1 and CDR2: LGHDT and YNNKEL (reference sequence). CDR3 size: 13 residues. The CDR3, as DNA: TGTGCCAGCAGCCAAGATCCCACCGGGACCCAGTACTTC. It translates to CASSQDPTGTQYF.

The gene calls are TRBV28 and TRBJ1-1, with 11 positions matching TRBD1. Germline loops: CDR1 MDHEN, CDR2 SYDVKM. This CDR3 contains 15 residues. The ends lost 5 bases at V and 4 bases at J; junction bases unmatched: 6. The CDR3 loop reads CASSRTGGLGTEAFF. In DNA, the CDR3 is TGTGCCAGCAGTCGGACAGGGGGCCTCGGCACTGAAGCTTTCTTT.

The rearrangement links TRBV5-4 to TRBJ1-2, with 7 bases identical to TRBD1. This CDR3 is 14 amino acids long. The ends lost 5 bases at V and 4 bases at J; junction bases unmatched: 8. Germline CDR1 reads SGHNT; CDR2 reads YYREEE (reference sequence). In nucleotides, the CDR3 is TGTGCCAGCAGACCCGGGACAGAATCCTATGGCTACACCTTC. It encodes CASRPGTESYGYTF.

The chain has TRBV2 and TRBJ2-2; no definite D call. CDR3 length equals 11 residues. V was trimmed by 7 bases and J by 5 bases, leaving 5 bases between them. Germline V gene sequence: CDR1 SNHLY, CDR2 FYNNEI. The chain's CDR3 is CASMLTGELFF. CDR3 nucleotide sequence: TGTGCCAGCATGTTAACCGGGGAGCTGTTTTTT.

The chain has TRBV5-6 and TRBJ2-1, with 9 bases that match TRBD2. The CDR3 is made up of 16 amino acids. The V and J ends lost 4 bases and 13 bases, in that order; junction bases with no gene match: 18. Per the germline V gene, CDR1 is SGHDT and CDR2 is YYEEEE. DNA of the CDR3: TGTGCCAGCAGCATTAGCGGGAGCCCCCCTCCCCAAAACCAGTTCTTC. It encodes CASSISGSPPPQNQFF.

The chain's CDR3 is CATSDNRGSGYGYTF. The CDR3 nucleotides are TGTGCCACCAGTGACAACAGGGGGTCTGGCTATGGCTACACCTTC. The chain combines TRBV24-1 with TRBJ1-2, with 8 positions matching TRBD1. Losses at the gene ends were 4 bases for V and 4 bases for J; bases not matched to a gene: 7. The germline V gene encodes CDR1 KGHDR and CDR2 SFDVKD. The CDR3 loop spans 15 amino acids.

The chain joins TRBV6-6 to TRBJ2-5; 11 bases line up with TRBD2. The CDR3 is 15 residues long. Germline lookup yields CDR1 MNHNY and CDR2 SVGAGI (reference sequence). V lost 7 bases, J lost 4 bases, and 8 bases stayed unmatched. The CDR3 bases are TGTGCCAGCAAAGAACTAGCGGGAGTTGGAGAGACCCAGTACTTC. It is translated as CASKELAGVGETQYF.

The rearrangement joins TRBV6-5 to TRBJ2-5, with 10 nucleotides matching TRBD1. The CDR3 contains 14 residues. The V segment lost 10 bases and the J segment 5 bases; nucleotides outside the gene matches: 10. Per germline, CDR1 MNHEY and CDR2 SVGAGI. The CDR3 DNA reads TGTGCCACCATGGGGACAGGGGATTTGGAGACCCAGTACTTC. Its translation: CATMGTGDLETQYF.

This clone was detected once. The chain couples TRBV9 to TRBJ1-2, with 7 positions matching TRBD1. This CDR3 region has 14 residues. Per germline, CDR1 SGDLS and CDR2 YYNGEE. V shed 0 bases, J shed 7 bases, and the junction held 6 bases outside the gene matches. CDR3 in amino acids: CASSVGAQGGGYTF. The CDR3 nucleotides are TGTGCCAGCAGCGTAGGGGCCCAGGGGGGTGGCTACACCTTC.

V is TRBV5-1 and J is TRBJ2-1; 7 bases fit TRBD1. Losses at the gene ends were 3 bases for V and 0 bases for J; bases not matched to a gene: 6. The germline V gene has CDR1 SGHRS and CDR2 YFSETQ. The CDR3 length is 16 residues. The CDR3 nucleotides are TGCGCCAGCAGCTCCCCCAGGGGGACCTCCTACAATGAGCAGTTCTTC. Its translation is CASSSPRGTSYNEQFF. The full variable domain, in which reference TRBV5-1 and TRBJ2-1 provide the parts outside the CDR3, is KAGVTQTPRYLIKTRGQQVTLSCSPISGHRSVSWYQQTPGQGLQFLFEYFSETQRNKGNFPGRFSGRQFSNSRSEMNVSTLELGDSALYLCASSSPRGTSYNEQFFGPGTRLTVL.

The J gene is TRBJ1-4, the V gene TRBV15; 7 bases are shared with TRBD1. V was pared by 1 base and J by 10 bases, with 9 bases of the junction left unmatched. There are 15 residues in the CDR3. Looked up from germline, CDR1 is LNHNV and CDR2 is YYDKDF (reference sequence). The DNA of the CDR3 is TGTGCCACCAGCAGAGGTGGGACAGTAAGTGGAAAACTGTTTTTT. As protein: CATSRGGTVSGKLFF.

The V and J genes are TRBV28 and TRBJ1-1, with D possibly being TRBD1 (5 bases). CDR3 length equals 14 residues. The ends were cut back, 2 bases at V and 6 bases at J, with 13 bases in the middle. In germline, CDR1 is MDHEN, CDR2 SYDVKM. The CDR3 reads CASSLRGTFAEAFF. The CDR3 DNA is TGTGCCAGCAGTTTAAGGGGAACATTCGCTGAAGCTTTCTTT.

V and J are TRBV19 and TRBJ1-3; D not resolved. Germline V gene sequence: CDR1 LNHDA, CDR2 SQIVND (reference sequence). The length of the CDR3 is 17 residues. Trimming took off 3 bases at V and 0 bases at J, with 15 bases between the two ends. In DNA, the CDR3 is TGTGCCAGTAGTATTTCCGGGTTGAGGAACTCTGGAAACACCATATATTTT. Its translation is CASSISGLRNSGNTIYF.

The chain couples TRBV24-1 to TRBJ2-1; maybe TRBD1 (7 bases). Trimming took off 1 base at V and 7 bases at J, with 13 bases between the two ends. Germline CDR1 KGHDR, CDR2 SFDVKD. This CDR3 has 15 residues. The DNA of the CDR3 is TGTGCCACCAGTGATTTTGCTTCAGGGGGGAATGAGCAGTTCTTC. It codes for CATSDFASGGNEQFF.

The gene calls are TRBV29-1 and TRBJ1-2; D is ambiguous. Trimming removed 2 bases at V and 0 bases at J, with 10 bases between. The CDR3 is made up of 14 amino acids. The germline V gene has CDR1 SQVTM and CDR2 ANQGSEA. The CDR3 spells CSVELPGSNYGYTF. Written as DNA, the CDR3 is TGCAGCGTTGAATTGCCGGGATCTAACTATGGCTACACCTTC.

The chain is built from TRBV4-2 and TRBJ2-4; 10 nucleotides agree with TRBD2. CDR3 length: 17 amino acids. The V and J ends lost 0 bases and 8 bases, in that order; junction bases with no gene match: 10. Germline V gene data show CDR1 as LGHNA and CDR2 as YNFKEQ. The CDR3: CASSQEPASGSSDIQYF. CDR3 nucleotides: TGTGCCAGCAGCCAAGAACCCGCTAGCGGGAGTTCGGACATTCAGTACTTC.

This clone was counted only a few times. This chain links TRBV6-5 with TRBJ2-3; D is possibly TRBD1 (5 bases). The CDR3 is 16 residues long. Per germline, CDR1 MNHEY and CDR2 SVGAGI. Trimming removed 0 bases at V and 6 bases at J, with 16 bases between. The CDR3 nucleotides are TGTGCCAGCAGTTACTCCGGCAGGGCGGATAGGGATACGCAGTATTTT. Amino acid sequence: CASSYSGRADRDTQYF.

This clone was observed a single time. J is TRBJ1-2 and V is TRBV14; tentative D call: TRBD1 (5 bases). There are 13 residues in the CDR3. Trimming pared 8 bases from V and 3 bases from J, leaving 13 bases between. Germline loops: CDR1 SGHDN, CDR2 FVKESK. The CDR3 bases are TGTGCCAGCGGAGCAGGGCTTGACTATGGCTACACCTTC. Translating it yields CASGAGLDYGYTF.

This chain links TRBV28 with TRBJ2-7; TRBD2 is a possible D gene (7 bases). The CDR3 covers 14 residues. V was cut by 5 bases and J by 9 bases, with 20 bases left in between. Germline CDR1 MDHEN, CDR2 SYDVKM. The CDR3 bases are TGTGCCAGCAGTCCCACCTTCGCGGGGGCAGGGCAGTACTTC. As protein: CASSPTFAGAGQYF.

The chain combines TRBV6-6 with TRBJ2-3; a possible D gene is TRBD2 (6 bases). Germline V gene sequence: CDR1 MNHNY, CDR2 SVGAGI (reference sequence). Trimming stripped 2 bases from V and 2 bases from J, with 14 bases between. The CDR3 has 16 amino acids. CDR3 sequence reads: CASSYPKLAPTDTQYF. CDR3 DNA: TGTGCCAGCAGTTACCCCAAACTAGCCCCCACAGATACGCAGTATTTT.

V usage is TRBV5-4 and J usage is TRBJ2-3; TRBD1 matches at 7 bases. Trimming cost V 3 bases and J 1 base; bases outside gene matches: 5. The CDR3 sequence is 15 residues long. Per the germline V gene, CDR1 is SGHNT and CDR2 is YYREEE (reference sequence). The CDR3, as DNA: TGTGCCAGCAGCTCCGACAGGGCCCGCACAGATACGCAGTATTTT. This translates into CASSSDRARTDTQYF.

The J gene is TRBJ1-1, the V gene TRBV10-3; 8 bases match TRBD1. Germline CDR1 ENHRY, CDR2 SYGVKD. V dropped 7 bases and J dropped 9; count of bases not matched to a gene: 10. CDR3 length: 13 residues. CDR3 in DNA: TGTGCCATCACCGGACGACGGACAGGGCAAGCTTTCTTT. Its translation is CAITGRRTGQAFF.

The chain uses TRBV6-5 and TRBJ1-2, with a tentative D call TRBD1 (6 bases). V dropped 7 bases and J dropped 4 bases, with 13 bases sitting between them. The CDR3 extends over 13 amino acids. CDR1 MNHEY and CDR2 SVGAGI come from the germline V gene. CDR3 coding DNA: TGTGCCAGCACACTGGACAGCGGCTATGGCTACACCTTC. It codes for CASTLDSGYGYTF.

The rearrangement links TRBV23-1 to TRBJ2-4; 10 positions agree with TRBD1. TRBV23-1 belongs to the ORF category, with a function that is uncertain. The CDR3 runs to 19 residues. J was trimmed by 0 bases and V by 7 bases; bases with no gene match: 15. In DNA form, the CDR3 reads TGCGCCAGCATAAATGACCGGGACAGGGGTGGAATAGCCAAAAACATTCAGTACTTC. Protein sequence: CASINDRDRGGIAKNIQYF.